This record concerns one T cell receptor (beta chain) sequence. This sample is part of a study of CD8 T cells in Susac syndrome. This CDR3 has 12 residues. Germline lookup yields CDR1 MNHEY and CDR2 SMNVEV (reference sequence). Trimming took 0 bases from V and 11 from J, leaving 7 bases between them. The RNA, about 0.45 to 1 ug, was put through reverse transcription using random hexamers. TCRdb re-called the immunoSEQ multiplex PCR reads through MiXCR, storing one row per CDR3 protein. The table lists roughly 150,000 distinct CDR3 sequences, roughly 94% of them singletons. This receptor was obtained from a human donor with multiple sclerosis. This chain joins TRBV27 and TRBJ1-4; D is undetermined. Sample: CD8+ T cells from PBMCs. The CDR3, as DNA: TGTGCCAGCAGTTTATCCCCCGGGAAACTGTTTTTT. Translation gives CASSLSPGKLFF.